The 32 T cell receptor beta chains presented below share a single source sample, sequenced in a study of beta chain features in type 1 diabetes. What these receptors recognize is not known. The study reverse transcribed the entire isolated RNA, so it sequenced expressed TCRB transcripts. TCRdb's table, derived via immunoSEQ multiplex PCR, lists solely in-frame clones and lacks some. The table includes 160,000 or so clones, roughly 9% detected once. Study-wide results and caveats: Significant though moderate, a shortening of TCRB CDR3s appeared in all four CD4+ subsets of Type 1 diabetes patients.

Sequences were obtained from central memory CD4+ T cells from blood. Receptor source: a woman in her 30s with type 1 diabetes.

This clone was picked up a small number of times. CDR3 nucleotides: TGTGCCAGCAGGGTCGGCCCCGGGATCGACGAGCAGTACTTC. Its protein product is CASRVGPGIDEQYF. The genes are TRBV28 and TRBJ2-7; tentative D call: TRBD2 (5 bases). The CDR3 contains 14 residues. The V and J ends lost 6 bases and 5 bases respectively, with 17 bases between them. CDR1 is MDHEN, CDR2 SYDVKM, per germline.

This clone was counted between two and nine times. CDR3 sequence (DNA): TGTGCCAGCTCACCAAATTCTAGAATAGCCAATGAGCAGTTCTTC. This translates into CASSPNSRIANEQFF. This chain uses TRBV18 with TRBJ2-1; D is ambiguous. Per the germline V gene, CDR1 is KGHSH and CDR2 is LQKENI. The CDR3 spans 15 residues. V gave up 2 bases and J gave up 6 bases, with 14 bases separating them.

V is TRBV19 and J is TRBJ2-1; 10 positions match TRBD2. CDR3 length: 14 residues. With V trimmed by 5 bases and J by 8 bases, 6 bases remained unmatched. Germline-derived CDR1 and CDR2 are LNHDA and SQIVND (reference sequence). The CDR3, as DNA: TGTGCCAGTAGTTTACTAGCGGGATTACATGAGCAGTTCTTC. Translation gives CASSLLAGLHEQFF.

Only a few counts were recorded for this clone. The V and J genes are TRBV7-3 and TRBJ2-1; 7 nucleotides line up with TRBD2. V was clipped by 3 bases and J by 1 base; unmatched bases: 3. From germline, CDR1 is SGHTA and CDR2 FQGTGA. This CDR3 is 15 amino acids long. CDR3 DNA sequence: TGTGCCAGCAGCTTGGGAGGGAGGTCCTACAATGAGCAGTTCTTC. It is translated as CASSLGGRSYNEQFF.

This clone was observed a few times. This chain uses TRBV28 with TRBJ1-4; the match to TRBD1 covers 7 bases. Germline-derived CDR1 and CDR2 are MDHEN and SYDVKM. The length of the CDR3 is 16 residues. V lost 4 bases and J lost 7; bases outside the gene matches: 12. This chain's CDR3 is CASSSDGVQGVEKLFF. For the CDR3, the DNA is TGTGCCAGCAGTTCCGACGGAGTCCAGGGGGTTGAAAAACTGTTTTTT.

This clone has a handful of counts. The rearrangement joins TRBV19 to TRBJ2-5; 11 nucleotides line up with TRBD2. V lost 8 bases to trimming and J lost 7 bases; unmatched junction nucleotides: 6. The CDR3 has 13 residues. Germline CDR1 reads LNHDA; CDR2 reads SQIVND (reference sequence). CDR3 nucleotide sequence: TGTGCCAGTTCAACCGGGACTAGCGGGACCCAGTACTTC. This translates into CASSTGTSGTQYF.

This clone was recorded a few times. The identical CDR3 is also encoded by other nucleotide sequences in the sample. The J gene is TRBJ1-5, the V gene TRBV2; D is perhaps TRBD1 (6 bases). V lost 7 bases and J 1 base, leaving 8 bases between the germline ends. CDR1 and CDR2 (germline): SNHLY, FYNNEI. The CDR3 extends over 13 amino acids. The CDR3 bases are TGTGCCAGCAAAGGACAGAGCAATCAGCCCCAGCATTTT. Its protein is CASKGQSNQPQHF.

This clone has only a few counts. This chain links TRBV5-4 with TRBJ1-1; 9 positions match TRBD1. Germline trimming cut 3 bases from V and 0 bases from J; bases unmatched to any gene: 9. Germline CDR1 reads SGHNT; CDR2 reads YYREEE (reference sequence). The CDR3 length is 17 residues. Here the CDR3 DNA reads TGTGCCAGCAGCTCCCCGGGACAGGGAAGTTTGAACACTGAAGCTTTCTTT. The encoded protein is CASSSPGQGSLNTEAFF.

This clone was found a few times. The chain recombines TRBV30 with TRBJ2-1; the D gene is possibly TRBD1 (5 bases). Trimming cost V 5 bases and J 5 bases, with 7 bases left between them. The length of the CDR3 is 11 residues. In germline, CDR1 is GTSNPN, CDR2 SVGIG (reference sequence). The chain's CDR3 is CAWDRHNEQFF. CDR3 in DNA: TGTGCCTGGGACAGACACAATGAGCAGTTCTTC.

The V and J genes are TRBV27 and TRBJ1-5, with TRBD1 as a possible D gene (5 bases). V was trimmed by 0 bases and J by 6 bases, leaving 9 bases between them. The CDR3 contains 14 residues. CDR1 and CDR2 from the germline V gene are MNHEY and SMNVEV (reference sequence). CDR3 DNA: TGTGCCAGCAGTTTATCCTGGGGGGGTCAGCCCCAGCATTTT. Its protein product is CASSLSWGGQPQHF.

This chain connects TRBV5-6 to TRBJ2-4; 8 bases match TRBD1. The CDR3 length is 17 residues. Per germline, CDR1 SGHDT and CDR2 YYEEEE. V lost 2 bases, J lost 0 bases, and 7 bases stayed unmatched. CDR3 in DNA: TGTGCCAGCAGCTTCCGGACAGGGTACCGAGCCAAAAACATTCAGTACTTC. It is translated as CASSFRTGYRAKNIQYF. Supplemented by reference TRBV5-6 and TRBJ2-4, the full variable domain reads DAGVTQSPTHLIKTRGQQVTLRCSPKSGHDTVSWYQQALGQGPQFIFQYYEEEERQRGNFPDRFSGHQFPNYSSELNVNALLLGDSALYLCASSFRTGYRAKNIQYFGAGTRLSVL.

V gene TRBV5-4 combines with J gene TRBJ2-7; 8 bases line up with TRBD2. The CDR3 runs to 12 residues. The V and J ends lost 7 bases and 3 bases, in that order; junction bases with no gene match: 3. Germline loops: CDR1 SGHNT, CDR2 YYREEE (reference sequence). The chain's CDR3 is CASGAGGYEQYF. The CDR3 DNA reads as TGTGCCAGCGGCGCGGGAGGCTACGAGCAGTACTTC.

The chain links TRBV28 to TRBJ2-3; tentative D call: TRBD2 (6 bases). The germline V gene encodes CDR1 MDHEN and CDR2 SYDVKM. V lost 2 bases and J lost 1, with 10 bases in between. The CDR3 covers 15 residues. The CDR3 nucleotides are TGTGCCAGCAGTTTAGCGGGATCAGGCACAGATACGCAGTATTTT. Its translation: CASSLAGSGTDTQYF.

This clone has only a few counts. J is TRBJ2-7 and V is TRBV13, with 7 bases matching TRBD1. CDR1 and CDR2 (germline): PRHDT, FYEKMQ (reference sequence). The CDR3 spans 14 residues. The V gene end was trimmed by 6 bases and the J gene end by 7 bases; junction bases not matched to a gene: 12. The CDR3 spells CASRVGTDMGEQYF. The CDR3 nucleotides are TGTGCCAGCAGGGTGGGGACAGACATGGGAGAGCAGTACTTC.

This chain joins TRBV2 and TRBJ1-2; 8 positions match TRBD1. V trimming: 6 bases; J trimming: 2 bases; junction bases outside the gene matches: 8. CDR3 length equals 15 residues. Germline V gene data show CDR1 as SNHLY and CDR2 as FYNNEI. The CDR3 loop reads CASRSRTGINYGYTF. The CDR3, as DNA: TGTGCCAGCAGATCCAGGACAGGGATAAACTATGGCTACACCTTC.

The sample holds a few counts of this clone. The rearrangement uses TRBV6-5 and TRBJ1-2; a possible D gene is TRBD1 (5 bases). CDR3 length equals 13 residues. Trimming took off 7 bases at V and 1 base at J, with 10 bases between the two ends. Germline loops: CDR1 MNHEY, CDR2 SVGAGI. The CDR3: CASTSGNNYGYTF. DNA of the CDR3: TGTGCCAGCACCTCAGGGAATAACTATGGCTACACCTTC.

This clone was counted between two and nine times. CDR3 amino acids: CASRRDRGYGYTF. In DNA, the CDR3 is TGTGCCAGCAGGCGGGACAGGGGCTATGGCTACACCTTC. The chain joins TRBV27 to TRBJ1-2; TRBD1 matches at 10 bases. This CDR3 is built from 13 residues. Germline CDR1 MNHEY, CDR2 SMNVEV (reference sequence). V lost 6 bases and J lost 4; bases outside the gene matches: 2.

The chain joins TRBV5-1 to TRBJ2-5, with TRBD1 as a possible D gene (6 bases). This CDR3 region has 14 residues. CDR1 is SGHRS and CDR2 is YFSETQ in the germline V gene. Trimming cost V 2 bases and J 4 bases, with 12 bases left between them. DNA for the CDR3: TGCGCCAGCAGCTTTGACAGGTCGCCAGAGACCCAGTACTTC. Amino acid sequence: CASSFDRSPETQYF.

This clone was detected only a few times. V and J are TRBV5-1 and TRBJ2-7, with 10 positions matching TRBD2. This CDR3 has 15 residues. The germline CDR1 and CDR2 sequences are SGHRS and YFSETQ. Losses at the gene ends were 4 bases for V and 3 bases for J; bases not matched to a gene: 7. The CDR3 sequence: CASSPRTSGYYEQYF. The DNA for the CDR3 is TGCGCCAGCAGCCCTAGGACTAGCGGATACTACGAGCAGTACTTC.

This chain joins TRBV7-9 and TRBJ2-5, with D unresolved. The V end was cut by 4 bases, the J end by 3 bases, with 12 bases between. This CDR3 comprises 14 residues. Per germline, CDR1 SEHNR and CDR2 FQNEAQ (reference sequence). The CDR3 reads CASSSLQLKETQYF. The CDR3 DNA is TGTGCCAGCAGCTCCCTACAGCTCAAAGAGACCCAGTACTTC.

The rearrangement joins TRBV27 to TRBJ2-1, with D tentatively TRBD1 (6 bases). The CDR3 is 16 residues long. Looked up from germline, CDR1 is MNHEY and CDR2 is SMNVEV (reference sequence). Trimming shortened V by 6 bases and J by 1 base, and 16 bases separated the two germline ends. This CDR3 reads CASRFNRDTSYNEQFF. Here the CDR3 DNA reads TGTGCCAGCAGATTTAACAGGGACACGTCCTACAATGAGCAGTTCTTC.

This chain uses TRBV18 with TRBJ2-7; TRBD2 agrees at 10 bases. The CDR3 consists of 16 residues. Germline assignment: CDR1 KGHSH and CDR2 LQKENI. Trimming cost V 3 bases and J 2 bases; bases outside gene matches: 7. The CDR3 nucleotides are TGTGCCAGCTCACCGACCGGGACTAGCGCTACCTACGAGCAGTACTTC. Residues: CASSPTGTSATYEQYF.

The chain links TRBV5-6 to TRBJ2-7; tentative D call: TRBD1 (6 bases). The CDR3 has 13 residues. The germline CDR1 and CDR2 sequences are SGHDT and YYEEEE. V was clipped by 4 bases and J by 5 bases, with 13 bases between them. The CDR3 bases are TGTGCCAGCAGCAGTACAGGGTTCCACGAGCAGTACTTC. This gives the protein CASSSTGFHEQYF.

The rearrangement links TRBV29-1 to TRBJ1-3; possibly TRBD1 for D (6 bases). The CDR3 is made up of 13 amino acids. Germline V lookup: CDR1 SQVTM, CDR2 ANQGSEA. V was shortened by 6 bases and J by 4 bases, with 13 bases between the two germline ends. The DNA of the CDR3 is TGCAGCGTCGCAACAGGGCCCGGAAACACCATATATTTT. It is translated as CSVATGPGNTIYF.

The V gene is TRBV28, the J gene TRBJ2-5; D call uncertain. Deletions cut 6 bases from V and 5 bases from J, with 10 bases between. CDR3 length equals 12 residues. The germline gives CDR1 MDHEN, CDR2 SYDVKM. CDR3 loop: CASSLPFETQYF. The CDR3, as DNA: TGTGCCAGCAGCTTACCCTTCGAGACCCAGTACTTC.

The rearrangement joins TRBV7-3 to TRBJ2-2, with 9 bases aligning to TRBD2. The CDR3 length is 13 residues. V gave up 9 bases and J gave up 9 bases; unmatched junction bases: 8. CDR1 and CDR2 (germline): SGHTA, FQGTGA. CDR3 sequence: CARRLADTRELFF. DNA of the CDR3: TGTGCCAGGAGACTAGCGGATACCAGGGAGCTGTTTTTT.

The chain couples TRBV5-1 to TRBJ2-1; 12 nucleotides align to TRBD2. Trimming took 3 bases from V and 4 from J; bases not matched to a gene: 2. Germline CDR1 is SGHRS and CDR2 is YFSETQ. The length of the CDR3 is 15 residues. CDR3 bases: TGCGCCAGCAGCTGGACTAGCGGGACTTACAATGAGCAGTTCTTC. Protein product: CASSWTSGTYNEQFF.

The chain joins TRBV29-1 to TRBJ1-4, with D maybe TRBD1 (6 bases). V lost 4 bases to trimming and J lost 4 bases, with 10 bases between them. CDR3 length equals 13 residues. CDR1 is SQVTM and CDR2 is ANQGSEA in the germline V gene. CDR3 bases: TGCAGCGTTGGACAGGAAGTTAATGAAAAACTGTTTTTT. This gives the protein CSVGQEVNEKLFF.

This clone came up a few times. CDR3 loop: CASSLYTVEAFF. In nucleotides, the CDR3 is TGTGCCAGCAGCTTATATACAGTTGAAGCTTTCTTT. V gene TRBV7-9 combines with J gene TRBJ1-1, with D unresolved. V gave up 2 bases and J gave up 7 bases, with 8 bases separating them. Germline loops: CDR1 SEHNR, CDR2 FQNEAQ (reference sequence). This CDR3 region has 12 residues.

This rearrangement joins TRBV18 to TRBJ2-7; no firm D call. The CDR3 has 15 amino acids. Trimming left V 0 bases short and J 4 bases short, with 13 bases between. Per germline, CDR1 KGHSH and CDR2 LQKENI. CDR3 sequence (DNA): TGTGCCAGCTCACCACCGAACAGTCTTTTATACGAGCAGTACTTC. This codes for CASSPPNSLLYEQYF.

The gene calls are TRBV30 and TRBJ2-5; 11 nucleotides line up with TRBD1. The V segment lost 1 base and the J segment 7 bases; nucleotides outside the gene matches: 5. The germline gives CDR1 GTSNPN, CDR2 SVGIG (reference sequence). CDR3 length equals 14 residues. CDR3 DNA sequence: TGTGCCTGGAGTGGGGGACAGGGGGTCGGGACCCAGTACTTC. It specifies CAWSGGQGVGTQYF.

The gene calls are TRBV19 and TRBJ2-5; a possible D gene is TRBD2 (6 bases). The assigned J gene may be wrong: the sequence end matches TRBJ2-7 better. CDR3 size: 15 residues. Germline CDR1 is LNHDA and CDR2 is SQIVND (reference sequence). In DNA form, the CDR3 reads TGTGCCAGTAGTATGTCGCTAGCGCCTGCCTACGAGCAGTACTTC. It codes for CASSMSLAPAYEQYF.